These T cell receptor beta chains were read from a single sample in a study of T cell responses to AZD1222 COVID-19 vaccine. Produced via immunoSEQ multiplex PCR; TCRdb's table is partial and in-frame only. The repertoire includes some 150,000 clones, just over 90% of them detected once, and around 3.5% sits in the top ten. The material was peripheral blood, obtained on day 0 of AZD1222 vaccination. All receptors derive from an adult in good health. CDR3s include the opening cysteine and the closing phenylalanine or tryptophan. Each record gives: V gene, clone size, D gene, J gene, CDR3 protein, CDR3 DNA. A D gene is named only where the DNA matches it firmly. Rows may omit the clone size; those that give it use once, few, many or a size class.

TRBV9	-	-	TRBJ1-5	CASSVANSNQPQHF	TGTGCCAGCAGCGTAGCGAACAGCAATCAGCCCCAGCATTTT
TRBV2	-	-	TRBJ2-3	CASSVEGPPDTQYF	TGTGCCAGCAGTGTCGAGGGGCCCCCAGATACGCAGTATTTT
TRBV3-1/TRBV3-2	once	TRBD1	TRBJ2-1	CASSLRTGKQFF	TGTGCCAGCAGCCTCCGGACAGGGAAGCAGTTCTTC
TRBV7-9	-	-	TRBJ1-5	CASSSTGGNQPQHF	TGTGCCAGCAGCTCGACAGGAGGAAATCAGCCCCAGCATTTT
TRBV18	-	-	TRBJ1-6	CASSPAGDNSPLHF	TGTGCCAGCTCACCAGCCGGGGATAATTCACCCCTCCACTTT
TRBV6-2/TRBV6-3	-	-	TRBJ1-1	CASSYSRGWGMNTEAFF	TGTGCCAGCAGTTACTCGAGGGGATGGGGAATGAACACTGAAGCTTTCTTT
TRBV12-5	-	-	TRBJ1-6	CASGQTGIGSPLHF	TGTGCTAGTGGCCAAACAGGGATCGGTTCACCCCTCCACTTT
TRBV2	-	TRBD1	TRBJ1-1	CASRDFVYSGTGSVAFF	TGTGCCAGCAGGGACTTCGTTTATTCCGGGACAGGGTCGGTAGCTTTCTTT
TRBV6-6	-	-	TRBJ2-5	CASSYVETQYF	TGTGCCAGCAGTTACGTGGAGACCCAGTACTTC
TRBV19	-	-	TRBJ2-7	CASSEQGRTYEQYF	TGTGCCAGTAGTGAACAGGGGAGGACCTACGAGCAGTACTTC
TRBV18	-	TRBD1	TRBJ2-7	CASSPMDRVGYEQYF	TGTGCCAGCTCACCTATGGACAGGGTTGGCTACGAGCAGTACTTC
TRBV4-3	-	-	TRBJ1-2	CASSQAYRGTDYGYTF	TGCGCCAGCAGCCAAGCCTATAGAGGGACGGACTATGGCTACACCTTC
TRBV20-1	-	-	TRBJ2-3	CSAWYTDTQYF	TGCAGTGCCTGGTACACAGATACGCAGTATTTT
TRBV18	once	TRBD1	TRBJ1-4	CASSRETGVSNEKLFF	TGTGCCAGCTCACGCGAAACAGGGGTATCTAATGAAAAACTGTTTTTT
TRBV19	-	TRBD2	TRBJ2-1	CASSIRSGRAQAYNEQFF	TGTGCCAGTAGTATAAGGAGCGGGAGGGCCCAGGCCTACAATGAGCAGTTCTTC
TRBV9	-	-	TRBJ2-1	CASSVETGVYEQFF	TGTGCCAGCAGCGTAGAGACAGGAGTCTATGAGCAGTTCTTC
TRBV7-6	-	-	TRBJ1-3	CASSLLSSTTSGNTIYF	TGTGCCAGCAGCTTATTGTCGAGCACCACCTCTGGAAACACCATATATTTT
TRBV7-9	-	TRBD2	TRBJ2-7	CASSPGREGVNYEQYF	TGTGCCAGCAGCCCGGGCCGGGAGGGGGTTAACTACGAGCAGTACTTC
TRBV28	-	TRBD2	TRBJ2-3	CASSFVAGGSTDTQYF	TGTGCCAGCAGTTTTGTTGCGGGAGGTAGCACAGATACGCAGTATTTT
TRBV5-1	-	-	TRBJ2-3	CASSSSTDTQYF	TGCGCCAGCAGCTCAAGCACAGATACGCAGTATTTT
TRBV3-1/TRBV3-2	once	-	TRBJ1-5	CASSRKPLGAEGNQPQHF	TGTGCCAGCAGCCGTAAACCCCTGGGAGCGGAAGGCAATCAGCCCCAGCATTTT
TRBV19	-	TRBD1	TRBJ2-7	CASSSRDRTPYEQYF	TGTGCCAGTAGTAGCCGGGACAGGACTCCCTACGAGCAGTACTTC
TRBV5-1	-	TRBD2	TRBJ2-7	CASSLAAGVIHEQYF	TGCGCCAGCAGCTTGGCAGCGGGGGTAATCCACGAGCAGTACTTC
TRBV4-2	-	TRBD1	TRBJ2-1	CASSQEDTPGQTYNEQFF	TGTGCCAGCAGCCAAGAAGATACGCCGGGACAGACCTACAATGAGCAGTTCTTC